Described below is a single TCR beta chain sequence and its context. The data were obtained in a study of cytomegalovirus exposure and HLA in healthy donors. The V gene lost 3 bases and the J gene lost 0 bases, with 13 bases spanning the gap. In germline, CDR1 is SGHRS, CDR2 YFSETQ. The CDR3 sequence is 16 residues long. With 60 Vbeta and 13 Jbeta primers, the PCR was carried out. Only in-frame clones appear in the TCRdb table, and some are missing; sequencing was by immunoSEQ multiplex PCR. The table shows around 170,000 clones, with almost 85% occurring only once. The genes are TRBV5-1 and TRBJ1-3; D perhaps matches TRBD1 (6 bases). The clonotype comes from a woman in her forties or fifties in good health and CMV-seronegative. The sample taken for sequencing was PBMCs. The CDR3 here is CASSWGGGTSGNTIYF. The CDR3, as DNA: TGCGCCAGCAGCTGGGGAGGGGGAACCTCTGGAAACACCATATATTTT. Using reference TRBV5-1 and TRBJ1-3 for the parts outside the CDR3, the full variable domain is KAGVTQTPRYLIKTRGQQVTLSCSPISGHRSVSWYQQTPGQGLQFLFEYFSETQRNKGNFPGRFSGRQFSNSRSEMNVSTLELGDSALYLCASSWGGGTSGNTIYFGEGSWLTVV.